The 23 T cell receptor beta chains listed next were all sequenced from one sample in a study of T cell clonotyping in hematopoietic cell transplantation (dated by TCRdb to the early 2020s). Library prep was done by the immunoSEQ multiplex PCR assay. In its TCRdb copy, this immuneACCESS table keeps in-frame sequences only and misses some clones. Where compared with another copy, unresolved V genes explain less than half of these, and the others have no known cause. Here the sample has roughly 20,000 clones; about 90% occur a single time. The ten largest clonotypes hold about 3.5% of the sample. The meaning of the sample's time point label: recipient sample about 28 days before transplant, after cytoreduction. Material: peripheral blood mononuclear cells, obtained before stem cell transplant. The receptor source for this set is a man in his late teens or twenties with biphenotypic leukemia. Some clones in this sample may be carry-over from other donors' samples.

CDR3 nucleotides: TGTGCCAGCAGCTTATATGGCGACGGGGGTCAGCCCCAGCATTTT. This codes for CASSLYGDGGQPQHF. This rearrangement joins TRBV7-8 to TRBJ1-5, with D possibly TRBD1 on 5 matching bases. V lost 2 bases to trimming and J lost 6 bases, with 14 bases between them. CDR1 and CDR2 from the germline V gene are SGHVS and FQNEAQ. CDR3 length: 15 residues.

The chain is built from TRBV7-2 and TRBJ2-7; unclear D gene. CDR3 length equals 12 residues. Germline V gene sequence: CDR1 SGHTA, CDR2 FQGNSA. The V gene lost 6 bases and the J gene lost 0 bases, with 6 bases spanning the gap. CDR3 sequence reads: CASSRSSYEQYF. The CDR3 DNA reads TGTGCCAGCAGTCGGAGCTCCTACGAGCAGTACTTC.

The chain combines TRBV27 with TRBJ2-7; D is ambiguous. Trimming shortened V by 3 bases and J by 1 base, and 10 bases separated the two germline ends. Looked up from germline, CDR1 is MNHEY and CDR2 is SMNVEV (reference sequence). The CDR3 length is 14 residues. CDR3 loop: CASSFSTLSYEQYF. In DNA form, the CDR3 reads TGTGCCAGCAGTTTCTCTACCCTTTCCTACGAGCAGTACTTC.

This chain connects TRBV4-3 to TRBJ2-7; the match to TRBD1 covers 7 bases. J was trimmed by 0 bases and V by 1 base; bases with no gene match: 3. Germline V CDR1 and CDR2: LGHNA, YSLEER. The CDR3 runs 15 residues. This CDR3 reads CASSQVRQGSYEQYF. For the CDR3, the DNA is TGCGCCAGCAGCCAAGTCAGACAGGGCTCCTACGAGCAGTACTTC.

The V gene is TRBV5-1, the J gene TRBJ1-3; TRBD1 matches at 7 bases. CDR1 and CDR2 from the germline V gene are SGHRS and YFSETQ. With 3 bases clipped from V and 1 base from J, the junction kept 7 bases outside the gene matches. This CDR3 is 16 amino acids long. CDR3 in amino acids: CASSWGTDPSGNTIYF. CDR3 DNA sequence: TGCGCCAGCAGCTGGGGGACAGACCCATCTGGAAACACCATATATTTT. Using reference TRBV5-1 and TRBJ1-3 for the parts outside the CDR3, the full variable domain is KAGVTQTPRYLIKTRGQQVTLSCSPISGHRSVSWYQQTPGQGLQFLFEYFSETQRNKGNFPGRFSGRQFSNSRSEMNVSTLELGDSALYLCASSWGTDPSGNTIYFGEGSWLTVV.

This chain connects TRBV7-9 to TRBJ2-5, with D maybe TRBD1 (5 bases). V gave up 5 bases and J gave up 4 bases, with 17 bases separating them. In germline, CDR1 is SEHNR, CDR2 FQNEAQ (reference sequence). The CDR3 is made up of 15 amino acids. Written as DNA, the CDR3 is TGTGCCAGCAGCCACGATTGGGGCCCGGCAGAGACCCAGTACTTC. Its translation is CASSHDWGPAETQYF.

This chain connects TRBV19 to TRBJ1-5, with 9 bases aligning to TRBD1. The CDR3 contains 18 residues. The V and J ends lost 3 bases and 4 bases, in that order; junction bases with no gene match: 13. Germline V CDR1 and CDR2: LNHDA, SQIVND (reference sequence). For the CDR3, the DNA is TGTGCCAGTAGTATTCCTGTGGGACGGACAGGGGAGAATCAGCCCCAGCATTTT. Protein product: CASSIPVGRTGENQPQHF.

The genes are TRBV4-3 and TRBJ2-1, with TRBD2 identical over 8 bases. Germline values: CDR1 LGHNA, CDR2 YSLEER. Unmatched junction bases numbered 5, after V lost 0 bases and J lost 4 bases. This CDR3 contains 16 residues. DNA of the CDR3: TGCGCCAGCAGCCAAGAGCCAGCGGGAGAGTACAATGAGCAGTTCTTC. Translated, it gives CASSQEPAGEYNEQFF.

The CDR3 DNA sequence: TGTGCCAGCAGTGAAAAGGGGGGGGGACTCGGCGAGCAGTACTTC. It specifies CASSEKGGGLGEQYF. The chain links TRBV6-1 to TRBJ2-7; tentatively, D is TRBD2 (7 bases). Trimming took off 2 bases at V and 6 bases at J, with 17 bases between the two ends. Germline V gene sequence: CDR1 MNHNS, CDR2 SASEGT. The CDR3 has 15 amino acids.

This sequence joins TRBV11-3 and TRBJ2-1; 9 nucleotides agree with TRBD2. CDR1 is SGHNT and CDR2 is YENEEA in the germline V gene. J gave up 12 bases and V 4 bases, and 7 bases lay outside the gene matches. This CDR3 has 13 amino acids. The CDR3 loop reads CASSSSGGRAQFF. The CDR3 nucleotides are TGTGCCAGCAGCTCATCTGGCGGGAGGGCGCAGTTCTTC.

The CDR3 coding sequence is TGTGCCAGCAGCTTAAGGGCGGACGGGGAGCTGTTTTTT. Translating gives CASSLRADGELFF. The genes are TRBV13 and TRBJ2-2; D is ambiguous. CDR3 length: 13 residues. The V end lost 2 bases, the J end lost 7 bases, and 8 bases lay between the germline ends. Germline CDR1 reads PRHDT; CDR2 reads FYEKMQ (reference sequence).

The V and J genes are TRBV4-1 and TRBJ2-7, with 8 bases lining up with TRBD1. The CDR3 covers 16 residues. After removal of 4 bases from V and 3 bases from J, the junction contained 11 bases not matched to a gene. The germline gives CDR1 MGHRA, CDR2 YSYEKL. CDR3 protein: CASSLSTGDSGYEQYF. Written as DNA, the CDR3 is TGCGCCAGCAGCCTATCGACAGGGGATTCGGGCTACGAGCAGTACTTC.

V usage is TRBV11-3 and J usage is TRBJ1-1, with D possibly TRBD1 on 5 matching bases. Trimming pared 2 bases from V and 4 bases from J, leaving 8 bases between. This CDR3 has 13 amino acids. Germline V gene sequence: CDR1 SGHNT, CDR2 YENEEA. CDR3: CASSLRQGTEAFF. The CDR3 nucleotides are TGTGCCAGCAGCTTAAGGCAGGGCACTGAAGCTTTCTTT.

The chain is built from TRBV27 and TRBJ1-2, with a tentative D call TRBD1 (5 bases). The CDR3 spans 15 residues. The germline V and J ends were trimmed by 3 bases and 8 bases, with 19 bases remaining between them. Germline CDR1 reads MNHEY; CDR2 reads SMNVEV (reference sequence). The CDR3, as DNA: TGTGCCAGCAGTTTTGGGGCCCATAGCCCGAGCGGCTACACCTTC. Translating it yields CASSFGAHSPSGYTF.

This clone appeared a single time. This chain links TRBV25-1 with TRBJ2-1; the D is unclear. The CDR3 sequence is 11 residues long. V was shortened by 6 bases and J by 8 bases, with 8 bases between the two germline ends. Germline CDR1 MGHDK, CDR2 SYGVNS. CDR3 nucleotide sequence: TGTGCCAGCAGGGGGTTCGATGAGCAGTTCTTC. Translation gives CASRGFDEQFF.

The CDR3 loop reads CASSLGSSNQPQHF. In nucleotides, the CDR3 is TGCGCCAGCAGCTTAGGGAGTAGCAATCAGCCCCAGCATTTT. This chain links TRBV5-1 with TRBJ1-5; D not certain. The CDR3 is 14 residues long. Germline CDR1 reads SGHRS; CDR2 reads YFSETQ. V lost 2 bases to trimming and J lost 0 bases, with 6 bases between them.

The J gene is TRBJ2-6, the V gene TRBV4-2; D not certain. V was trimmed by 0 bases and J by 0 bases, leaving 9 bases between them. The CDR3 loop spans 17 amino acids. CDR1 is LGHNA and CDR2 is YNFKEQ in the germline V gene. The CDR3 region has the DNA TGTGCCAGCAGCCAAGATCAGGAGAGCTCTGGGGCCAACGTCCTGACTTTC. It codes for CASSQDQESSGANVLTF.

The chain recombines TRBV10-3 with TRBJ2-7; D is tentatively TRBD1 or TRBD2 (5 bases each). V lost 2 bases and J lost 3, with 11 bases in between. This CDR3 comprises 14 residues. In germline, CDR1 is ENHRY, CDR2 SYGVKD. CDR3 DNA: TGTGCCATCAGTGAGCGGGGCGGTAGCTACGAGCAGTACTTC. As protein: CAISERGGSYEQYF.

This clone has a single count. The chain combines TRBV5-1 with TRBJ2-1, with 9 bases aligning to TRBD1. Trimming at V came to 5 bases and at J to 6 bases, leaving 9 bases not matched to a gene. The germline CDR1 and CDR2 sequences are SGHRS and YFSETQ. The CDR3 sequence is 15 residues long. The CDR3 sequence is CASSKGTGMGNEQFF. CDR3 DNA sequence: TGCGCCAGCAGTAAGGGGACAGGGATGGGCAATGAGCAGTTCTTC.

V is TRBV29-1 and J is TRBJ1-1, with D perhaps TRBD1 (5 bases). Germline V gives CDR1 SQVTM, CDR2 ANQGSEA. Trimming stripped 4 bases from V and 6 bases from J, with 12 bases between. CDR3 length equals 12 residues. The CDR3 region is CSVVQGRSEAFF. DNA for the CDR3: TGCAGCGTTGTTCAGGGAAGGTCTGAAGCTTTCTTT.

This chain links TRBV27 with TRBJ2-7; TRBD1 matches 12 bases. The CDR3 covers 17 residues. V dropped 8 bases and J dropped 7; count of bases not matched to a gene: 18. CDR1 and CDR2 (germline): MNHEY, SMNVEV (reference sequence). The CDR3 sequence is CASGSLTAGQGAREQYF. In nucleotides, the CDR3 is TGTGCCAGCGGATCCCTAACGGCGGGACAGGGGGCGCGGGAGCAGTACTTC.

This sequence joins TRBV6-4 and TRBJ1-6, with TRBD1 matching 7 bases. CDR1 is MRHNA, CDR2 SNTAGT, per germline. The CDR3 totals 15 residues. V dropped 3 bases and J dropped 9; count of bases not matched to a gene: 8. The CDR3 here is CASSEVRGGSSPLHF. The CDR3 DNA sequence: TGTGCCAGCAGTGAAGTTAGAGGGGGCTCTTCACCCCTCCACTTT.

The chain carries TRBV30 and TRBJ2-3; D might be TRBD2 (5 bases). Germline lookup yields CDR1 GTSNPN and CDR2 SVGIG (reference sequence). Trimming took 4 bases from V and 1 from J, leaving 12 bases between them. The length of the CDR3 is 14 residues. The CDR3 protein is CAWMGGLGTDTQYF. The CDR3 coding sequence is TGTGCCTGGATGGGCGGGTTGGGCACAGATACGCAGTATTTT.